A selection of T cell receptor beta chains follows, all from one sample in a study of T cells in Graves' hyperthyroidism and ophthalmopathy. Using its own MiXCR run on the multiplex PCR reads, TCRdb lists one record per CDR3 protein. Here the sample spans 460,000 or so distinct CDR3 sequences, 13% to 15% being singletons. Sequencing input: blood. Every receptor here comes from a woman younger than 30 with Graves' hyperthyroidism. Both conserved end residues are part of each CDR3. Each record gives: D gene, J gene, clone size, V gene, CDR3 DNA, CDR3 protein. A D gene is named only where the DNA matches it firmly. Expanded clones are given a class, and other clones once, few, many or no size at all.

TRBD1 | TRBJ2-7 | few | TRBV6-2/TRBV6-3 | TGTGCCAGCAGTTCCCGACAGGGGTTATACGAGCAGTACTTC | CASSSRQGLYEQYF
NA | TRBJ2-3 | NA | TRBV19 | TGTGCCAGTAGTAGGGCGGGGATCCCTCGCACAGATACGCAGTATTTT | CASSRAGIPRTDTQYF
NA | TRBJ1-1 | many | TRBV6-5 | TGTGCCAGCAGTTACGGACTACCGACAGGAGAAGCTTTCTTT | CASSYGLPTGEAFF
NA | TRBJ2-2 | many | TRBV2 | TGTGCCAGCAAGTTTCACACCGGGGAGCTGTTTTTT | CASKFHTGELFF
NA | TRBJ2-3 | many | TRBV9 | TGTGCCAGCAGCGTAGTTGGGGGGCACACAGATACGCAGTATTTT | CASSVVGGHTDTQYF
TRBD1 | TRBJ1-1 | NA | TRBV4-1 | TGCGCCAGCAGCCAAGAGGACAGGAGGAGAGCTTTCTTT | CASSQEDRRRAFF
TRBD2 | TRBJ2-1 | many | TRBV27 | TGTGCCAGCAGTAGGCTAGCGGCCTACAATGAGCAGTTCTTC | CASSRLAAYNEQFF
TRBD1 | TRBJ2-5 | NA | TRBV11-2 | TGTGCCAGCAGCCTAACAGGGGGCCAACAAGAGACCCAGTACTTC | CASSLTGGQQETQYF
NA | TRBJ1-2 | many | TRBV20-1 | TGCAGTGCTAGTAGAGAGGGGGATTACTATGGCTACACCTTC | CSASREGDYYGYTF
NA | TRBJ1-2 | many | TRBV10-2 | TGCGCCAGCAGTCCAGTTGCGTTGGGAGGCTACACCTTC | CASSPVALGGYTF
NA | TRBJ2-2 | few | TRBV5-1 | TGCGCCAGCAGCTGGGCAGCGAACACCGGGGAGCTGTTTTTT | CASSWAANTGELFF
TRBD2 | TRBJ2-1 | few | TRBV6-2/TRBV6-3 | TGTGCCAGTAGCGGGAGGGCGGTGCAGTTCTTC | CASSGRAVQFF
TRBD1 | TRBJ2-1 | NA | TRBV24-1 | TGTGCCACCAGTGACCACGGGACAGCCTACAATGAGCAGTTCTTC | CATSDHGTAYNEQFF
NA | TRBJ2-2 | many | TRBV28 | TGTGCCGGGAGACTGAGTATGAACACCGGGGAGCTGTTTTTT | CAGRLSMNTGELFF
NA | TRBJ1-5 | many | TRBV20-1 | TGCAGTGCTAGATCACATAGCAATCAGCCCCAGCATTTT | CSARSHSNQPQHF
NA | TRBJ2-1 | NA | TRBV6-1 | TGTGCCAGCAGTCCAAACCCAGCGGGCGACAATGAGCAGTTCTTC | CASSPNPAGDNEQFF
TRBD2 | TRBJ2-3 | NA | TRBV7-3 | TGTGCCAGCAGCTCGACTAGCGTTAGCACAGATACGCAGTATTTT | CASSSTSVSTDTQYF
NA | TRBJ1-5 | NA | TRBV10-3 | TGTGCCATCAGTGAGTCGGTGGGGGCTCATCAACCCCAGCATTTT | CAISESVGAHQPQHF
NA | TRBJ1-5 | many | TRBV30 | TGTGCCTGGAGTGGGACTCTTAGCAATCAGCCCCAGCATTTT | CAWSGTLSNQPQHF
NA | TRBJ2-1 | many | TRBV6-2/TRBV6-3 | TGTGCCAGCAGTATTAGCGGAACCAATGAGCAGTTCTTC | CASSISGTNEQFF
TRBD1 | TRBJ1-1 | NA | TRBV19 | TGTGCCACCTGGACAGGGGGGTCAGTGAACACTGAAGCTTTCTTT | CATWTGGSVNTEAFF
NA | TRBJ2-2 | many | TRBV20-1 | TGCAGTGCTAGAGCCGCAGGAGGGTCCGGGGAGCTGTTTTTT | CSARAAGGSGELFF
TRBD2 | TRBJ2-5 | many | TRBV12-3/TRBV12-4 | TGTGCCAGCAGTTTGCAAGCGGGAGTGGGTGAGACCCAGTACTTC | CASSLQAGVGETQYF
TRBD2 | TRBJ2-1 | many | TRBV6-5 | TGTGCCAGCAGTTACAGGCAGGGAGGGTACTCCTACAATGAGCAGTTCTTC | CASSYRQGGYSYNEQFF
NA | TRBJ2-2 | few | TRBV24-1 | TGTGCCACCAGTGATTTGGAAGGACAGTCGAACACCGGGGAGCTGTTTTTT | CATSDLEGQSNTGELFF
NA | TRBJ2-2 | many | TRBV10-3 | TGTGCCATCAGTGACACGACGGTAGAGGCCGGGGAGCTGTTTTTT | CAISDTTVEAGELFF
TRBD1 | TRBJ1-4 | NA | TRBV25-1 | TGTGCCAGCAGTGAAACTTACAGGGGCAATGAAAAACTGTTTTTT | CASSETYRGNEKLFF
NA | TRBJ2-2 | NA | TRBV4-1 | TGCGCCAGCAGCCAAGGGACAGAATCCGGGGAGCTGTTTTTT | CASSQGTESGELFF
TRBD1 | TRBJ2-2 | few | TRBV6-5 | TGTGCCAGCAGTTACCTCCGGACAGGGAGCAGGGTGAACACCGGGGAGCTGTTTTTT | CASSYLRTGSRVNTGELFF
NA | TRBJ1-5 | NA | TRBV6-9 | TGTGCCAGCAGTTACACAGAAGTTGGCAATCAGCCCCAGCATTTT | CASSYTEVGNQPQHF
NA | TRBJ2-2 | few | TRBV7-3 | TGTGCCAGCAGCTTAACGGGGGACTGGAGGAGTTCTACCGGGGAGCTGTTTTTT | CASSLTGDWRSSTGELFF
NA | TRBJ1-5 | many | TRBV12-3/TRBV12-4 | TGTGCCAGCAGTCACGACGGTAGCAATCAGCCCCAGCATTTT | CASSHDGSNQPQHF
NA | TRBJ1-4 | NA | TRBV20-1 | TGCAGTGCTAGCCAGGGAATAAGAAATGAAAAACTGTTTTTT | CSASQGIRNEKLFF
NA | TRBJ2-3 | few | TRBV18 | TGTGCCAGCAGTTCTAAGAACCAGGGTGCCAACACAGATACGCAGTATTTT | CASSSKNQGANTDTQYF
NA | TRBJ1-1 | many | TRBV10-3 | TGTGCCATCAAACTACAGGGAAAAGACACTGAAGCTTTCTTT | CAIKLQGKDTEAFF
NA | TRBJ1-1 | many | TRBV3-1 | TGTGCCAGCAGCCTTTGGACAGCGGTGAACACTGAAGCTTTCTTT | CASSLWTAVNTEAFF
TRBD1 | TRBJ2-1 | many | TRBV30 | TGTGCCTGGAAAGGACAGGGTCCCAATGAGCAGTTCTTC | CAWKGQGPNEQFF
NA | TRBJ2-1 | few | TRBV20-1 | TGCAGTGCTAGAGATCTGGCAGATTATGAGCAGTTCTTC | CSARDLADYEQFF
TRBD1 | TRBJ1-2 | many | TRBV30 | TGTGCCTGGAGCGTAACAGGGGCGTATGGCTACACCTTC | CAWSVTGAYGYTF
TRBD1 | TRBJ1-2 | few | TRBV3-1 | TGTGCCAGCAGCCAAGGACAGGGAGGATACTATGACTACACCTTC | CASSQGQGGYYDYTF
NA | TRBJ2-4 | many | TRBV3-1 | TGTGCCAGCAGCCACGGTCGGAAAAACATTCAGTACTTC | CASSHGRKNIQYF
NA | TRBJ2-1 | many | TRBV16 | TGTGCCAGCAGCCAATTAAGGGGAATGAGCAATGAGCAGTTCTTC | CASSQLRGMSNEQFF
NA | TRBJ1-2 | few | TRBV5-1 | TGCGCCAGCAGCAGACAAAAAGACCTCTACACCTTC | CASSRQKDLYTF
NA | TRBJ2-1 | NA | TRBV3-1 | TGTGCCAGCAGCCAAGTCCGACTAGGACAGTCCCTTTACAATGAGCAGTTCTTC | CASSQVRLGQSLYNEQFF
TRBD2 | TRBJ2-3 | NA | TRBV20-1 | TGCAGTGCTAGAGATACCGGCGGACTAGCGGAAAATACGCAGTATTTT | CSARDTGGLAENTQYF
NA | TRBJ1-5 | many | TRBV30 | TGTGCCTGGAGTGTATATGGTCAGCCCCAGCATTTT | CAWSVYGQPQHF
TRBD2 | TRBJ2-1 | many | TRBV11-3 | TGTGCCAGCAGCTCCCGACTAGCGGGAGGGCCCTACAATGAGCAGTTCTTC | CASSSRLAGGPYNEQFF
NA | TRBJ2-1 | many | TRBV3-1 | TGTGCCAGCAGCCGAAGGGGGGGCCGAGTTATGCATGAGCAGTTCTTC | CASSRRGGRVMHEQFF